This passage covers 9 T cell receptor beta chains from one sample sequenced in a study of T-cell memory formation after mild COVID-19. TCRdb independently ran MiXCR on the 5' RACE reads; one entry per CDR3 protein. Of around 340,000 distinct CDR3 sequences in the sample, about an eighth were seen once. Input material: PBMCs or a T cell subset sorted from them (not recorded which). These receptors came from a man aged 18 to 35 who had mild COVID-19 (a few samples of this study predate the infection). Cell type and time point are not known.

The sample holds a few counts of this clonotype. CDR3 bases: TGTGCCAGCAGTTTAGGCGAGGGGAGCAATCAGCCCCAGCATTTT. Protein: CASSLGEGSNQPQHF. The chain employs TRBV12-3 or TRBV12-4 and TRBJ1-5; weak D call: TRBD1 (5 bases). V shed 1 base and J shed 1 base, with 8 bases lying between them. This CDR3 has 15 residues.

This clonotype was picked up a small number of times. The chain recombines TRBV13 with TRBJ2-3, with D unclear. Germline values: CDR1 PRHDT, CDR2 FYEKMQ (reference sequence). The V end was cut by 1 base, the J end by 8 bases, with 7 bases between. The CDR3 length is 12 residues. CDR3 nucleotides: TGTGCCAGCAGCTTAGACGCCGGTACGCAGTATTTT. It specifies CASSLDAGTQYF.

The gene calls are TRBV7-3 and TRBJ2-1; a weak D match, TRBD1 (6 bases). V was trimmed by 5 bases and J by 5 bases, leaving 13 bases between them. The CDR3 spans 14 residues. In germline, CDR1 is SGHTA, CDR2 FQGTGA. CDR3 bases: TGTGCCAGCAGCCTCCAAGCAGGGGACAATGAGCAGTTCTTC. Encoded protein: CASSLQAGDNEQFF.

This clonotype turned up a few times. V and J are TRBV7-8 and TRBJ2-1; 14 bases agree with TRBD2. The CDR3 consists of 15 residues. Trimming at V came to 7 bases and at J to 7 bases, leaving 6 bases not matched to a gene. In germline, CDR1 is SGHVS, CDR2 FQNEAQ. CDR3 sequence reads: CASTPTSGGANEQFF. As DNA, the CDR3 is TGTGCCAGCACCCCGACTAGCGGGGGGGCGAATGAGCAGTTCTTC.

In its sample, this clonotype was seen a few times. The chain has TRBV5-5 and TRBJ1-4, with TRBD1 matching over 8 bases. The J segment lost 8 bases and the V segment lost 4 bases, leaving 10 bases of the junction unmatched. Germline CDR1 is SGHKS and CDR2 is YYEKEE (reference sequence). This CDR3 comprises 15 residues. The chain's CDR3 is CASSEDRGLGEKLFF. DNA of the CDR3: TGTGCCAGCAGCGAAGACAGGGGCTTAGGGGAAAAACTGTTTTTT.

The genes are TRBV6-5 and TRBJ2-5, with TRBD2 matching 7 bases. The CDR3 loop spans 15 amino acids. CDR1 is MNHEY and CDR2 is SVGAGI in the germline V gene. Unmatched junction bases numbered 11, after V lost 7 bases and J lost 3 bases. The DNA of the CDR3 is TGTGCCAGCACTAGGTCTTCTAGCGGAGAAGAGACCCAGTACTTC. The encoded protein is CASTRSSSGEETQYF.

This clonotype was counted between two and nine times. The rearrangement links TRBV20-1 to TRBJ2-5; possibly TRBD1 or TRBD2 for D (5 bases each). Trimming cost V 5 bases and J 4 bases, with 17 bases left between them. Germline CDR1 is DFQATT and CDR2 is SNEGSKA (reference sequence). There are 14 residues in the CDR3. The CDR3 DNA follows: TGCAGTGCTTCCGGGACCCTCGTGGGAGAGACCCAGTACTTC. This translates into CSASGTLVGETQYF.

The CDR3 nucleotides are TGTGCCAGCAGTCCAGTCAGGGACGGGGCGAATGAGCAGTTCTTC. Residues: CASSPVRDGANEQFF. The rearrangement uses TRBV28 and TRBJ2-1, with D perhaps assigned TRBD1 or TRBD2 (5 bases each). The germline V gene has CDR1 MDHEN and CDR2 SYDVKM. The CDR3 consists of 15 residues. V was pared by 5 bases and J by 7 bases, with 18 bases between.

This clonotype was seen a handful of times. The V gene is TRBV18, the J gene TRBJ2-6, with D unclear. In germline, CDR1 is KGHSH, CDR2 LQKENI. V gave up 1 base and J gave up 0 bases, with 4 bases separating them. The CDR3 totals 15 residues. The CDR3 sequence is CASSPRLSGANVLTF. As DNA, the CDR3 is TGTGCCAGCTCACCACGCCTCTCTGGGGCCAACGTCCTGACTTTC.